This record covers a single T cell receptor (beta chain). The antigen remains unidentified. This CDR3 is 16 amino acids long. V gave up 2 bases and J gave up 6 bases; unmatched junction bases: 5. Germline CDR1 MGHRA, CDR2 YSYEKL. FACS enriched CD8+ TEMRA cells, while bulk CD8+ and CD4+ were negatively isolated. An amount of RNA that ranged from about 0.45 to 1 ug was reverse transcribed with random hexamers. The authors amplified TCR beta CDR3 across 54 Vbeta and 13 Jbeta using immunoSEQ multiplex PCR. One entry per CDR3 protein results from TCRdb running MiXCR on the immunoSEQ multiplex PCR reads. The table has 71,000 or so distinct CDR3 sequences, roughly 95% seen once; the top ten hold 0.095% to 0.12%. This record comes from a study of CD8 T cells in Susac syndrome. Findings and caveats of the study: TCR sequencing and HLA analysis covered a relatively small number of individuals.

Sequencing was performed on CD4+ T cells from PBMCs. The sequence was obtained from a human donor with multiple sclerosis. The genes are TRBV4-1 and TRBJ2-2, with 11 bases fitting TRBD1. CDR3 in amino acids: CASSQWRDRGSGELFF. CDR3 bases: TGCGCCAGCAGCCAATGGAGGGACAGGGGGTCCGGGGAGCTGTTTTTT.